Below are 20 T cell receptor beta chains sequenced from a single sample in a study of T cells in narcolepsy. Clones were read by immunoSEQ multiplex PCR, and TCRdb kept only the in-frame ones, dropping some. The sample carries 27,000 or so clones, 80% to 90% recorded once. Sequencing was carried out using memory (CD45RA-) CD4+ T cells from blood. These receptor sequences come from a human donor in good health.

The rearrangement uses TRBV19 and TRBJ2-7; 9 nucleotides match TRBD1. The CDR3 loop spans 14 amino acids. Per the germline V gene, CDR1 is LNHDA and CDR2 is SQIVND (reference sequence). Unmatched junction bases numbered 3, after V lost 3 bases and J lost 3 bases. The CDR3 protein is CASSMGTGFYEQYF. CDR3 sequence (DNA): TGTGCCAGTAGTATGGGGACAGGGTTCTACGAGCAGTACTTC.

This chain uses TRBV7-9 with TRBJ1-1, with D unresolved. V lost 5 bases to trimming and J lost 6 bases, with 10 bases between them. CDR3 size: 12 residues. Germline V gene sequence: CDR1 SEHNR, CDR2 FQNEAQ (reference sequence). The CDR3 DNA follows: TGTGCCAGCAGCCGGGGTATTCCTGAAGCTTTCTTT. Amino acid sequence: CASSRGIPEAFF.

The chain combines TRBV5-6 with TRBJ2-3; TRBD2 matches at 9 bases. The CDR3 is 15 amino acids. Unmatched junction bases numbered 6, after V lost 4 bases and J lost 3 bases. Germline V gene sequence: CDR1 SGHDT, CDR2 YYEEEE. CDR3 sequence reads: CASSPQREATDTQYF. In DNA, the CDR3 is TGTGCCAGCAGCCCCCAGCGGGAGGCAACAGATACGCAGTATTTT.

This chain links TRBV30 with TRBJ2-1; no reliable D call. Germline-derived CDR1 and CDR2 are GTSNPN and SVGIG (reference sequence). The CDR3 is 14 residues long. V dropped 0 bases and J dropped 8 bases, with 14 bases sitting between them. DNA of the CDR3: TGTGCCTGGAGTGTGACGGGTTTCTGGGATGAGCAGTTCTTC. Amino acid sequence: CAWSVTGFWDEQFF.

J is TRBJ2-5 and V is TRBV7-6; D may be TRBD1 (6 bases). The J call may be faulty, since TRBJ2-7 better matches the DNA end. This CDR3 has 12 amino acids. Germline V gene lookup returns CDR1 SGHVS and CDR2 FNYEAQ. In DNA form, the CDR3 reads TGTGCCAATAGGGACACGCACTACGAGCAGTACTTC. Amino acids: CANRDTHYEQYF.

V is TRBV7-9 and J is TRBJ2-7; D perhaps matches TRBD2 (5 bases). Trimming cost V 0 bases and J 1 base, with 7 bases left between them. Looked up from germline, CDR1 is SEHNR and CDR2 is FQNEAQ (reference sequence). The CDR3 has 14 residues. Written as DNA, the CDR3 is TGTGCCAGCAGCTTAGCGGGCGGGTCCTACGAGCAGTACTTC. Its protein product is CASSLAGGSYEQYF.

The chain joins TRBV11-2 to TRBJ2-1, with 11 positions matching TRBD2. CDR3 size: 16 residues. Germline V gene lookup returns CDR1 SGHAT and CDR2 FQNNGV. V dropped 2 bases and J dropped 8; count of bases not matched to a gene: 8. The CDR3 loop reads CASSLLTSGSNDEQFF. The CDR3 DNA reads TGTGCCAGCAGCTTATTAACTAGCGGGAGTAACGATGAGCAGTTCTTC.

The chain uses TRBV30 and TRBJ1-1; D is ambiguous. This CDR3 has 13 amino acids. Between the trimmed V and J ends, which lost 0 bases and 2 bases, there was a span of 7 bases. Per germline, CDR1 GTSNPN and CDR2 SVGIG (reference sequence). The CDR3 protein is CAWSVRANTEAFF. CDR3 nucleotide sequence: TGTGCCTGGAGTGTAAGAGCCAACACTGAAGCTTTCTTT. The whole variable domain, filled in from reference TRBV30 and TRBJ1-1, reads SQTIHQWPATLVQPVGSPLSLECTVEGTSNPNLYWYRQAAGRGLQLLFYSVGIGQISSEVPQNLSASRPQDRQFILSSKKLLLSDSGFYLCAWSVRANTEAFFGQGTRLTVV.

V gene TRBV6-5 combines with J gene TRBJ1-2, with no clear D. Germline V gene lookup returns CDR1 MNHEY and CDR2 SVGAGI. This CDR3 spans 13 amino acids. V was shortened by 5 bases and J by 8 bases, with 15 bases between the two germline ends. CDR3 DNA: TGTGCCAGCAGTGAAAAGACTGGAGGAGGCTACACCTTC. Translated, it gives CASSEKTGGGYTF.

The rearrangement uses TRBV27 and TRBJ1-1; possibly TRBD1 for D (6 bases). This CDR3 is built from 16 residues. Germline loops: CDR1 MNHEY, CDR2 SMNVEV (reference sequence). V shed 5 bases and J shed 3 bases, with 19 bases lying between them. CDR3: CASSPDRTALDTEAFF. The CDR3 DNA is TGTGCCAGCAGTCCAGACAGGACCGCCCTGGACACTGAAGCTTTCTTT.

J is TRBJ2-7 and V is TRBV5-4; 7 bases align to TRBD1. Germline trimming cut 5 bases from V and 4 bases from J; bases unmatched to any gene: 9. The germline CDR1 and CDR2 sequences are SGHNT and YYREEE (reference sequence). CDR3 length: 14 residues. CDR3 in DNA: TGTGCCAGCAGTAGGTCGGGACAGCTGTACGAGCAGTACTTC. Translating gives CASSRSGQLYEQYF. Supplemented by reference TRBV5-4 and TRBJ2-7, the full variable domain reads ETGVTQSPTHLIKTRGQQVTLRCSSQSGHNTVSWYQQALGQGPQFIFQYYREEENGRGNFPPRFSGLQFPNYSSELNVNALELDDSALYLCASSRSGQLYEQYFGPGTRLTVT.

The V call is TRBV29-1, the J call TRBJ2-2; maybe TRBD2 (5 bases). CDR3 length equals 14 residues. Trimming took 7 bases from V and 3 from J, leaving 15 bases between them. In germline, CDR1 is SQVTM, CDR2 ANQGSEA. As DNA, the CDR3 is TGCAGCGCGGCCCGGGCGCGGGACACCGGGGAGCTGTTTTTT. It specifies CSAARARDTGELFF.

The CDR3 DNA follows: TGTGCCAGCACCCCGACAGGGGAAAATTCACCCCTCCACTTT. It translates to CASTPTGENSPLHF. V usage is TRBV27 and J usage is TRBJ1-6, with 8 nucleotides matching TRBD1. This CDR3 contains 14 residues. Germline CDR1 is MNHEY and CDR2 is SMNVEV (reference sequence). V gave up 7 bases and J gave up 7 bases; unmatched junction bases: 6.

The V call is TRBV7-2, the J call TRBJ2-3; 7 bases are a match to TRBD1. CDR3 size: 15 residues. The germline V gene encodes CDR1 SGHTA and CDR2 FQGNSA. With 6 bases clipped from V and 0 bases from J, the junction kept 6 bases outside the gene matches. In nucleotides, the CDR3 is TGTGCCAGCAGTCCGGGACAGCATAGCACAGATACGCAGTATTTT. This encodes CASSPGQHSTDTQYF.

This chain connects TRBV14 to TRBJ2-3, with unresolved D. The CDR3 has 15 residues. Germline lookup yields CDR1 SGHDN and CDR2 FVKESK. With 0 bases removed from V and 0 bases from J, the gap between germline ends came to 7 bases. CDR3 nucleotide sequence: TGTGCCAGCAGCCAAGATCACAGAAGCACAGATACGCAGTATTTT. This translates into CASSQDHRSTDTQYF. The full variable domain, in which reference TRBV14 and TRBJ2-3 provide the parts outside the CDR3, is EAGVTQFPSHSVIEKGQTVTLRCDPISGHDNLYWYRRVMGKEIKFLLHFVKESKQDESGMPNNRFLAERTGGTYSTLKVQPAELEDSGVYFCASSQDHRSTDTQYFGPGTRLTVL.

The chain carries TRBV28 and TRBJ2-4; D perhaps matches TRBD2 (5 bases). Germline V CDR1 and CDR2: MDHEN, SYDVKM. The CDR3 is 13 amino acids. With 7 bases removed from V and 6 bases from J, the gap between germline ends came to 13 bases. This chain's CDR3 is CASTEAVTNIQYF. The CDR3 DNA reads TGTGCCAGCACTGAAGCGGTCACAAACATTCAGTACTTC.

This chain joins TRBV7-6 and TRBJ2-5, with D perhaps given as TRBD1 or TRBD2 (5 bases each). The ends were cut back, 0 bases at V and 5 bases at J, with 13 bases in the middle. Germline assignment: CDR1 SGHVS and CDR2 FNYEAQ. The CDR3 covers 15 residues. The CDR3 loop reads CASSLAAGTGETQYF. For the CDR3, the DNA is TGTGCCAGCAGCTTAGCGGCAGGGACGGGCGAGACCCAGTACTTC.

V is TRBV9 and J is TRBJ2-2; TRBD1 aligns across 8 bases. The CDR3 sequence is 14 residues long. Unmatched junction bases numbered 2, after V lost 1 base and J lost 6 bases. Germline V gene sequence: CDR1 SGDLS, CDR2 YYNGEE. The CDR3 loop reads CASSVQGAAGELFF. CDR3 sequence (DNA): TGTGCCAGCAGCGTACAGGGGGCTGCCGGGGAGCTGTTTTTT. Combining the CDR3 with reference TRBV9 and TRBJ2-2 gives the whole variable domain DSGVTQTPKHLITATGQRVTLRCSPRSGDLSVYWYQQSLDQGLQFLIQYYNGEERAKGNILERFSAQQFPDLHSELNLSSLELGDSALYFCASSVQGAAGELFFGEGSRLTVL.

The chain joins TRBV5-1 to TRBJ1-1; D is perhaps TRBD1 (5 bases). The CDR3 totals 14 residues. CDR1 is SGHRS, CDR2 YFSETQ, per germline. The ends were cut back, 0 bases at V and 5 bases at J, with 11 bases in the middle. The CDR3 here is CASSLAGGGTEAFF. In DNA, the CDR3 is TGCGCCAGCAGCTTGGCCGGGGGTGGGACTGAAGCTTTCTTT.

This sequence joins TRBV4-3 and TRBJ2-2, with unresolved D. Trimming removed 0 bases from V and 2 bases from J, with 10 bases in between. Germline lookup yields CDR1 LGHNA and CDR2 YSLEER. CDR3 length: 16 residues. The CDR3, as DNA: TGCGCCAGCAGCCAAGATCGGAACATAAACACCGGGGAGCTGTTTTTT. Translated: CASSQDRNINTGELFF.